The clone carrying this T cell receptor beta chain turned up a few times. Its specificity is unknown. With V trimmed by 10 bases and J by 7 bases, 7 bases remained unmatched. CDR3 length equals 12 residues. Germline loops: CDR1 SGHNT, CDR2 YENEEA. Under the authors' procedure: The study built a papillary thyroid cancer distant-metastasis classifier from CDR3 differences across clinicopathological groups. TCRdb recomputed clones from the PCR reads via MiXCR. In this record, the V and J calls reflect TCRdb's handling and not the investigators' own analysis. In the table there are about 38,000 clones, over 40% of which are singletons. This specimen belongs to a study of metastatic and nonmetastatic thyroid tumors. Overall study context: Where malignant and benign thyroid patients were concerned, repertoires were compared across blood and tumor or nodule tissue.

General study points: For both blood and tumor, malignant thyroid tumors reportedly showed significantly higher TCR beta diversity than benign nodules did.

None of the patients had undergone any treatment ahead of thyroid surgery. The receptor was derived from a male donor with papillary thyroid cancer or a benign thyroid nodule (not recorded which). Some clones in this sample may be carry-over from other donors' samples. The material sequenced was tumor tissue. The rearrangement links TRBV11-3 to TRBJ2-1, with 7 bases matching TRBD1. The CDR3 spells CATEETGNEQFF. The CDR3 region has the DNA TGTGCCACCGAGGAGACAGGGAATGAGCAGTTCTTC.